The rows below give T cell receptor beta chains drawn from one sample of a study of blood T cell repertoires in COVID-19. TCRdb's copy holds only in-frame clones and misses some; the assay was immunoSEQ multiplex PCR. The repertoire consists of over 150,000 clones, with roughly 85% occurring once and the leading ten covering 6% to 6.5%. The sequenced sample consisted of PBMCs or T cells enriched from blood (not recorded which). These receptors came from a middle-aged man who had recovered from COVID-19. Both conserved end residues are part of each CDR3. A D gene is named only where the DNA matches it firmly.

-	TRBV3-1/TRBV3-2	CASKGGAYGYTF
TRBD1	TRBV5-1	CASTTTGVGSYNEQFF
-	TRBV9	CASSADRDTEQYF
TRBD1	TRBV4-2	CASSQGTGPYEQYF
-	TRBV10-1	CASSRQSNLGTEAFF
-	TRBV7-2	CASSSQGGAGNTIYF
TRBD1	TRBV6-5	CASSWGQGPTEAFF
TRBD1	TRBV30	CAWSRGTGLQPQHF
-	TRBV5-4	CASSLGHNQPQHF
TRBD1	TRBV6-5	CASAAGTGDSYEQYF
-	TRBV6-5	CASSSSGGSSPLHF
TRBD1	TRBV10-3	CAISDPRTGLAIQYF
TRBD1	TRBV7-2	CASSLGQGSGYTF
-	TRBV27	CASSLSASYEQYF
-	TRBV28	CASSLVIWGRGGYTF
TRBD1	TRBV15	CATSNLDRGSNQPQHF
-	TRBV4-2	CASSQTQVDGYTF
TRBD2	TRBV7-6	CASSRYRGGTRDTQYF
-	TRBV10-1	CASSEFRGGNEKLFF
-	TRBV9	CASSVAGGAASFHGYTF
-	TRBV11-2	CASSLFTSSGNTIYF
-	TRBV7-9	CASSSGTVSYEQYF
TRBD2	TRBV19	CASTTSGLGEKINEQFF
-	TRBV11-3	CASTPQDDYGYTF
TRBD2	TRBV9	CASSVDPSGRSHEQFF
-	TRBV18	CASSHLTGYTEAFF
TRBD2	TRBV18	CASSPPPSLGGRAYEQFF
TRBD2	TRBV2	CAIGREGNHEQFF
TRBD1	TRBV5-1	CASRKGQGRVNTEAFF
-	TRBV5-1	CASSQATDYTEAFF
TRBD1	TRBV27	CASNGGGHGYTF
TRBD1	TRBV12-3/TRBV12-4	CASNLGQGGGYTF
-	TRBV4-2	CASSQPGKTAYGYTF
-	TRBV19	CASSITAAAYGYTF
TRBD1	TRBV19	CASSIYGQADLLYYGYTF
TRBD1	TRBV27	CASRDREKYEQYF
-	TRBV27	CASRTGLSNQPQHF
TRBD1	TRBV11-3	CASSLEGTGNTEAFF
-	TRBV5-5	CASSFQHSSYEQYF
-	TRBV30	CAWSVKGLGNQPQHF
-	TRBV19	CATPSGNNYGYTF
-	TRBV14	CASSLLGQAEKLFF
-	TRBV9	CASSVDYRPTPYGYTF
TRBD1	TRBV28	CASRSGGAGNTIYF
TRBD1	TRBV7-9	CASSETGGPNSPLHF